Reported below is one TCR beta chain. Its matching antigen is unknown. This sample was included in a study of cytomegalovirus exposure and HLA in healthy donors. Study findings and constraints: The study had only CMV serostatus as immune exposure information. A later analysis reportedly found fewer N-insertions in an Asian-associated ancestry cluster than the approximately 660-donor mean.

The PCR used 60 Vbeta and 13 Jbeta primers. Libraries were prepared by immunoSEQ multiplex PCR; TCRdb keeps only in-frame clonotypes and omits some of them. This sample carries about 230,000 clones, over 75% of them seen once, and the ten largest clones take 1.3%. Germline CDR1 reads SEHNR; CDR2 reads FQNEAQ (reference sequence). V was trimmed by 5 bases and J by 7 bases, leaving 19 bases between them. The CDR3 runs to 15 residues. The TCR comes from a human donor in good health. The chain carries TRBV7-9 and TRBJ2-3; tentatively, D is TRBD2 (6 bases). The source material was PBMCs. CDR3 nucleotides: TGTGCCAGCAGCCAAACGGGAGTCGGTCCCAATACGCAGTATTTT. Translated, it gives CASSQTGVGPNTQYF.